This TCR beta chain comes out of a study of blood T cell repertoires in COVID-19. Study overall: Italy, Spain and the United States were the sources of the convalescent and acute COVID-19 samples. T cells, B-cell-depleted T cells, or PBMCs supplied cDNA or gDNA.

In the authors' methods: Cell counts per sample came from amplifying reference gene primers. Sequenced by immunoSEQ multiplex PCR; TCRdb stores in-frame clones only, minus some. The V and J calls and clone size were taken over from that table, and D and trimming were inferred from the DNA. The table shows approximately 130,000 clones, with 88% occurring only once. This CDR3 has 12 residues. V was shortened by 0 bases and J by 6 bases, with 4 bases between the two germline ends. Germline values: CDR1 LGHNA, CDR2 YNFKEQ. The V gene is TRBV4-2, the J gene TRBJ2-3; no definite D call. Sequencing input: peripheral blood. This clonotype was sampled from a human donor in a cohort sampled during active COVID-19. CDR3 nucleotides: TGTGCCAGCAGCCAAGACAGGGATACGCAGTATTTT. It specifies CASSQDRDTQYF.